This TCR beta chain was recorded in a study of patients and donors after allogeneic stem cell transplantation. Germline CDR1 reads MDHEN; CDR2 reads SYDVKM. CDR3 length: 16 residues. Trimming stripped 1 base from V and 10 bases from J, with 17 bases between. TCRdb analysed the RT-PCR reads with MiXCR anew, one entry per CDR3 protein. The sample holds about 400,000 distinct CDR3 sequences, 16% seen once. The rearrangement joins TRBV28 to TRBJ1-6; D remains unclear. This receptor was obtained from a human donor who was either an allogeneic HSCT recipient or a stem cell or donor lymphocyte infusion donor (not recorded which). It is not recorded whose cells these are; they may come from a transplant donor. The sample comprised blood, either unsorted or a sorted T cell fraction (not recorded which). The CDR3: CASSLSQLPRVSPLHF. CDR3 DNA sequence: TGTGCCAGCAGTTTATCACAGTTACCGAGGGTCTCACCCCTCCACTTT.